A selection of T cell receptor beta chains follows, all from one sample in a study of T cell responses to AZD1222 COVID-19 vaccine. Sequenced by immunoSEQ multiplex PCR; TCRdb stores in-frame clones only, minus some. The data hold 150,000 to 200,000 clones, with roughly 88% observed a single time. This material consisted of peripheral blood, taken 28 days after the second AZD1222 dose. Receptors were obtained from an adult who received the AZD1222 COVID-19 vaccine. The CDR3 runs from the conserved cysteine through the conserved F or W. The D gene is left open where the match is weak. The size field is filled for only some rows; it gives once, few, many or a size class.

j_call d_call v_call clone_size cdr3_nt cdr3_aa
TRBJ2-7 NA TRBV30 NA TGTGCCTGGAGTGCAGGGGTTGGCTCCTACGAGCAGTACTTC CAWSAGVGSYEQYF
TRBJ1-6 NA TRBV19 NA TGTGCCAGTAGAAACGGCGGCAGAAACTCACCCCTCCACTTT CASRNGGRNSPLHF
TRBJ2-7 NA TRBV29-1 NA TGCAGCGTGATCACGGGCCCCTACGAGCAGTACTTC CSVITGPYEQYF
TRBJ2-3 NA TRBV6-2/TRBV6-3 once TGTGCCAGCAGTTTTACGGGGGGCACAGATACGCAGTATTTT CASSFTGGTDTQYF
TRBJ1-2 NA TRBV6-8 NA TGTGCCGGCTCCGACAGAAAATACTACTATGGCTACACCTTC CAGSDRKYYYGYTF
TRBJ2-1 NA TRBV3-1/TRBV3-2 NA TGTGCCAGCAGCCTGGGGGGTAATCGAAATGAGCAGTTCTTC CASSLGGNRNEQFF
TRBJ2-5 NA TRBV11-2 NA TGTGCCAGCAGCTTACGGGGATGGGGCACAAAAGAGACCCAGTACTTC CASSLRGWGTKETQYF
TRBJ1-6 TRBD1 TRBV11-1 NA TGTGCCAGCAGCTTACGGACAGGGCCGAATTCACCCCTCCACTTT CASSLRTGPNSPLHF
TRBJ2-5 NA TRBV19 NA TGTGCCAGTAGTAGTCTTGGAGAGACCCAGTACTTC CASSSLGETQYF
TRBJ2-1 TRBD2 TRBV14 NA TGTGCCAGCAGCCAAGATCTAAGCGGGGGGTACAATGAGCAGTTCTTC CASSQDLSGGYNEQFF
TRBJ2-1 TRBD2 TRBV9 once TGTGCCAGCAGCGTCTCTAGCGGGTACAATGAGCAGTTCTTC CASSVSSGYNEQFF
TRBJ1-5 NA TRBV6-1 NA TGTGCCAGCAGTGAGAACCCCTTCAATCAGCCCCAGCATTTT CASSENPFNQPQHF
TRBJ1-3 NA TRBV7-2 NA TGTGCCAGCAGCTTAGGCGGGGGGGGCGGAAACACCATATATTTT CASSLGGGGGNTIYF
TRBJ1-1 TRBD1 TRBV7-3 NA TGTGCCAGCAGCCTCCACAGGGGGACTGAAGCTTTCTTT CASSLHRGTEAFF
TRBJ1-5 TRBD1 TRBV4-1 NA TGCGCCAGCAGCCAAGATACCGGGACAGGAAATCAGCCCCAGCATTTT CASSQDTGTGNQPQHF
TRBJ1-5 NA TRBV12-5 NA TGTGCTAGTGCCCCTGGGTGGCAGCCGAATCAGCCCCAGCATTTT CASAPGWQPNQPQHF
TRBJ1-1 TRBD1 TRBV5-1 once TGCGCCAGCAGCATCCAGACAGGGGGCGCCGGCACTGAAGCTTTCTTT CASSIQTGGAGTEAFF
TRBJ2-2 TRBD1 TRBV24-1 NA TGTGCCACCAGTGACCAGACAGGGCCCGGGGAGCTGTTTTTT CATSDQTGPGELFF
TRBJ1-2 NA TRBV19 NA TGTGCCAGTAGTATTGGTGGCGCGACGCGGGATGGCTACACCTTC CASSIGGATRDGYTF
TRBJ1-1 TRBD1 TRBV7-4 NA TGTGCCAGCCCGGACAGGGCATCCCCTGAAGCTTTCTTT CASPDRASPEAFF
TRBJ1-2 NA TRBV12-5 NA TGTGCTAGTGGTTTGGTACTAGGGGGGGGCTATGGCTACACCTTC CASGLVLGGGYGYTF
TRBJ2-7 NA TRBV27 NA TGTGCCAGCAGGATCCTGGGCACCTACGAGCAGTACTTC CASRILGTYEQYF
TRBJ1-1 NA TRBV19 NA TGTGCCAGTAGTATAGGAAGAGCGCTGGAAGCTTTCTTT CASSIGRALEAFF
TRBJ2-1 NA TRBV15 NA TGTGCCACCAGCAGAGATAGGTACAATGAGCAGTTCTTC CATSRDRYNEQFF
TRBJ1-6 NA TRBV10-3 NA TGTGCCATCAGTGAGCTGGAGAGTAATTCACCCCTCCACTTT CAISELESNSPLHF
TRBJ2-7 NA TRBV21-1 once TGTGCCAGCAGCAAAGGGGAGACACTCGAACACGAGCAGTACTTC CASSKGETLEHEQYF
TRBJ1-3 NA TRBV4-2 NA TGTGCCAGCAGCCAAGAGGGGCAGGGTGGAAACACCATATATTTT CASSQEGQGGNTIYF
TRBJ1-2 NA TRBV21-1 NA TGTGCCAGCCGCCGGGACGGACGTTATGGCTACACCTTC CASRRDGRYGYTF
TRBJ1-2 NA TRBV18 NA TGTGCCAGCTCCCCAACCCTTGACAACTATGGCTACACCTTC CASSPTLDNYGYTF
TRBJ2-1 TRBD2 TRBV19 NA TGTGCCAGTAGCATACTTGGACTAGCGGGGAGCTCCTACAATGAGCAGTTCTTC CASSILGLAGSSYNEQFF
TRBJ2-1 TRBD1 TRBV3-1/TRBV3-2 NA TGTGCCAGCAGCCGAGGGACAGTCAATGAGCAGTTCTTC CASSRGTVNEQFF
TRBJ2-7 NA TRBV4-3 NA TGCGCCAGCAGCCAAGATGGATGGGGGGAGCAGTACTTC CASSQDGWGEQYF
TRBJ2-3 NA TRBV5-1 NA TGCGCCAGCAGCTTTCGGAGGGCAGCTAGCACAGATACGCAGTATTTT CASSFRRAASTDTQYF
TRBJ2-2 TRBD2 TRBV30 NA TGTGCCTGTCCTAAGGGGAAAGCGGGGGGGCCGGGCACCGGGGAGCTGTTTTTT CACPKGKAGGPGTGELFF
TRBJ2-1 TRBD1 TRBV6-5 NA TGTGCCACTTACAGGGGGCGCGTTAACAATGAGCAGTTCTTC CATYRGRVNNEQFF
TRBJ2-5 NA TRBV5-1 NA TGCGCCAGCAGCAGAGGGACGGAAGGTCTGGAGACCCAGTACTTC CASSRGTEGLETQYF
TRBJ1-1 NA TRBV6-2/TRBV6-3 few TGTGCCAGCAGTTACCGTGGGTCAGGACCGGTCGGCACTGAAGCTTTCTTT CASSYRGSGPVGTEAFF
TRBJ2-7 TRBD2 TRBV6-6 NA TGTGCCAGCATTCTTACCAGCGGGGGAGGTGAGCAGTACTTC CASILTSGGGEQYF
TRBJ1-4 NA TRBV5-6 NA TGTGCCAGCAGCCAAACAGGGCGGTCTAATGAAAAACTGTTTTTT CASSQTGRSNEKLFF
TRBJ2-7 TRBD1 TRBV24-1 few TGTGCCACCAGCCAGACAGGGGGTACCTACGAGCAGTACTTC CATSQTGGTYEQYF
TRBJ2-2 TRBD1 TRBV4-1 NA TGCGCCAGCAGCCAAGAATACGGACAGGGGGCGGTCGGGGAGCTGTTTTTT CASSQEYGQGAVGELFF
TRBJ2-5 NA TRBV7-2 NA TGTGCCAGCAACCAGGGGGGGGGAGATGAGACCCAGTACTTC CASNQGGGDETQYF
TRBJ2-2 NA TRBV5-1 few TGCGCCAGCAGCTTGGATCGAGCGGGCGACACCGGGGAGCTGTTTTTT CASSLDRAGDTGELFF
TRBJ1-2 TRBD1 TRBV28 NA TGTGCCAGCAGTAGACAGGGTCGCTATGGCTACACCTTC CASSRQGRYGYTF
TRBJ1-2 TRBD1 TRBV19 NA TGTGCCAGTAGTACCGCGGGACAGAGGACTAACTATGGCTACACCTTC CASSTAGQRTNYGYTF
TRBJ2-7 NA TRBV6-1 NA TGTGCCAGCAGTGAAGGAAGGCTAGCGAACGAGCAGTACTTC CASSEGRLANEQYF
TRBJ2-2 TRBD2 TRBV9 NA TGTGCCAGCAGCGTAGGGGGACTAGCAACCGGGGAGCTGTTTTTT CASSVGGLATGELFF
TRBJ1-1 NA TRBV5-1 once TGCGCCAGCAGCTTGAGTATGAACACTGAAGCTTTCTTT CASSLSMNTEAFF
TRBJ2-7 TRBD2 TRBV3-1/TRBV3-2 NA TGTGCCAGCAGCCAGGGAACCGGGGGGGAGCAGTACTTC CASSQGTGGEQYF
TRBJ2-6 NA TRBV11-2 NA TGTGCCAGCAGCGCGTGGACAGCCTCTGGGGCCAACGTCCTGACTTTC CASSAWTASGANVLTF
TRBJ2-5 TRBD2 TRBV5-6 NA TGTGCCAGCATCTATAGCGGGGCGATCCAAGAGACCCAGTACTTC CASIYSGAIQETQYF
TRBJ2-5 TRBD2 TRBV4-3 NA TGCGCCAGCAGCGTTCGACTAGCAGGGGAGACCCAGTACTTC CASSVRLAGETQYF
TRBJ1-1 NA TRBV6-5 few TGTGCCAGCAGTTACGGGGGGACTGAAGCTTTCTTT CASSYGGTEAFF
TRBJ1-1 NA TRBV7-9 NA TGTGCCAGCAGCTTAGTGAACACTGAAGCTTTCTTT CASSLVNTEAFF
TRBJ2-1 TRBD2 TRBV2 NA TGTGCCAGCAGCCGAAAAATTACTAGCGGCTCCTACAATGAGCAGTTCTTC CASSRKITSGSYNEQFF
TRBJ2-7 NA TRBV19 NA TGTGCCAGTAGTGGAGCGGGACAGAACCTCTACGAGCAGTACTTC CASSGAGQNLYEQYF
TRBJ2-7 TRBD2 TRBV11-2 NA TGTGCCAGCAGCTTAGAAGGTGGGGGACTAGCAACTACTTACGAGCAGTACTTC CASSLEGGGLATTYEQYF
TRBJ1-3 NA TRBV30 NA TGTGCCTGGAGTGGAAATCAGGGCCCCTCTGGAAACACCATATATTTT CAWSGNQGPSGNTIYF
TRBJ1-5 NA TRBV19 NA TGTGCCAGTAGTGGAGGACACTCTAGCAATCAGCCCCAGCATTTT CASSGGHSSNQPQHF
TRBJ2-4 NA TRBV7-2 NA TGTGCCAGCAGCTTAAACAACCGGTACGAAAACATTCAGTACTTC CASSLNNRYENIQYF